What follows are 21 T cell receptor beta chains derived from one specimen sequenced in a study of blood T cell repertoires in COVID-19. Libraries were prepared by immunoSEQ multiplex PCR; TCRdb keeps only in-frame clonotypes and omits some of them. The sample lists more than 120,000 clones; roughly 87% were seen once. Sequencing input: peripheral blood. These receptors came from a woman in her fifties or sixties with acute or convalescent COVID-19.

This clone is a singleton in its sample. The chain joins TRBV29-1 to TRBJ1-1; no clear D gene. Trimming took 2 bases from V and 0 from J, leaving 7 bases between them. CDR3 size: 13 residues. CDR1 is SQVTM and CDR2 is ANQGSEA in the germline V gene. In nucleotides, the CDR3 is TGCAGCGTTGAACCCCACTTGAACACTGAAGCTTTCTTT. Translation: CSVEPHLNTEAFF.

V is TRBV18 and J is TRBJ1-2, with D uncertain. CDR1 is KGHSH, CDR2 LQKENI, per germline. The germline V and J ends were trimmed by 3 bases and 4 bases, with 12 bases remaining between them. The CDR3 contains 14 residues. The CDR3, as DNA: TGTGCCAGCTCACCGGGCCGAAACAGCTATGGCTACACCTTC. This sequence encodes CASSPGRNSYGYTF.

The count of this clone is one. This sequence joins TRBV5-1 and TRBJ1-1; 9 bases align to TRBD1. Per the germline V gene, CDR1 is SGHRS and CDR2 is YFSETQ. This CDR3 comprises 16 residues. Losses at the gene ends were 4 bases for V and 2 bases for J; bases not matched to a gene: 9. CDR3 sequence (DNA): TGCGCCAGCAGCGGCGGACAGGGGTATGGAAACACTGAAGCTTTCTTT. This gives the protein CASSGGQGYGNTEAFF.

V gene TRBV27 combines with J gene TRBJ2-7, with 8 nucleotides matching TRBD2. In germline, CDR1 is MNHEY, CDR2 SMNVEV (reference sequence). V gave up 8 bases and J gave up 0 bases; unmatched junction bases: 6. This CDR3 is 14 amino acids long. CDR3 DNA sequence: TGTGCCAGCGTCGGGGCGGGAGGCTCCTACGAGCAGTACTTC. It yields the protein CASVGAGGSYEQYF.

CDR3 nucleotides: TGTGCCAGCAGCCAAGCGGGGACTAGCTACGAGCAGTACTTC. Translating gives CASSQAGTSYEQYF. This chain joins TRBV3-1 (or the pseudogene TRBV3-2) and TRBJ2-7; the match to TRBD2 covers 8 bases. Germline lookup yields CDR1 LGHDT and CDR2 YNNKEL (reference sequence). V gave up 1 base and J gave up 3 bases; unmatched junction bases: 2. The CDR3 contains 14 residues.

The chain links TRBV5-4 to TRBJ2-2, with TRBD1 identical over 7 bases. Germline V lookup: CDR1 SGHNT, CDR2 YYREEE (reference sequence). V shed 9 bases and J 0 bases; nucleotides not matched to a gene: 5. The CDR3 runs to 14 residues. The CDR3 protein is CATQGDPNTGELFF. In DNA, the CDR3 is TGTGCCACCCAGGGGGACCCGAACACCGGGGAGCTGTTTTTT.

This chain links TRBV9 with TRBJ2-2; D uncertain. The CDR3 runs to 15 residues. Per the germline V gene, CDR1 is SGDLS and CDR2 is YYNGEE. Trimming took 0 bases from V and 0 from J, leaving 6 bases between them. CDR3 sequence reads: CASSVGVANTGELFF. CDR3 DNA: TGTGCCAGCAGCGTAGGAGTAGCGAACACCGGGGAGCTGTTTTTT.

The CDR3 region has the DNA TGCGCCAGCAGTGAGCTGGTGGGAGTGAACACTGAAGCTTTCTTT. Protein sequence: CASSELVGVNTEAFF. This sequence joins TRBV10-1 and TRBJ1-1; D is uncertain. Germline V gene lookup returns CDR1 WNHNN and CDR2 SYGVQD (reference sequence). The CDR3 consists of 15 residues. The V end was cut by 2 bases, the J end by 0 bases, with 10 bases between.

V and J are TRBV13 and TRBJ2-5; D not resolved. Trimming left V 0 bases short and J 0 bases short, with 8 bases between. The CDR3 totals 15 residues. Germline CDR1 and CDR2: PRHDT and FYEKMQ (reference sequence). CDR3 DNA: TGTGCCAGCAGCTTAGGCATGGGCTACCAAGAGACCCAGTACTTC. Its protein product is CASSLGMGYQETQYF. The whole variable domain, remainder taken from reference TRBV13 and TRBJ2-5, is AAGVIQSPRHLIKEKRETATLKCYPIPRHDTVYWYQQGPGQDPQFLISFYEKMQSDKGSIPDRFSAQQFSDYHSELNMSSLELGDSALYFCASSLGMGYQETQYFGPGTRLLVL.

This clone was detected only once. The chain links TRBV18 to TRBJ2-3, with 7 bases fitting TRBD2. Germline trimming cut 3 bases from V and 6 bases from J; bases unmatched to any gene: 9. Germline lookup yields CDR1 KGHSH and CDR2 LQKENI. CDR3 length equals 15 residues. CDR3 sequence (DNA): TGTGCCAGCTCACCTGCTAGCGGCCAGCAGGATACGCAGTATTTT. Residues: CASSPASGQQDTQYF.

The rearrangement uses TRBV18 and TRBJ2-1; D uncertain. CDR1 and CDR2 (germline): KGHSH, LQKENI. V lost 1 base and J 1 base, leaving 14 bases between the germline ends. The CDR3 loop spans 17 amino acids. The CDR3 sequence is CASSPRNSLMSYNEQFF. The DNA for the CDR3 is TGTGCCAGCTCACCACGTAATAGTCTCATGTCCTACAATGAGCAGTTCTTC.

The chain has TRBV30 and TRBJ2-7, with D perhaps matching TRBD2 (5 bases). The germline V gene encodes CDR1 GTSNPN and CDR2 SVGIG (reference sequence). CDR3 length: 13 residues. The germline V and J ends were trimmed by 2 bases and 5 bases, with 13 bases remaining between them. For the CDR3, the DNA is TGTGCCTGGAGTACTATTAGAGGGAACGAGCAGTACTTC. Protein product: CAWSTIRGNEQYF.

The chain combines TRBV14 with TRBJ2-7; D might be TRBD2 (6 bases). V was trimmed by 0 bases and J by 1 base, leaving 13 bases between them. Germline-derived CDR1 and CDR2 are SGHDN and FVKESK. The CDR3 contains 16 residues. The CDR3 nucleotides are TGTGCCAGCAGCCAAGATCCCCTAGGAGGGTCCTACGAGCAGTACTTC. Protein sequence: CASSQDPLGGSYEQYF.

CDR3 DNA: TGCAGTCCCTTCTCCGGCCAGTACTTC. Encoded protein: CSPFSGQYF. The chain carries TRBV20-1 and TRBJ2-5; D gene unclear. This CDR3 is 9 amino acids long. Trimming left V 8 bases short and J 10 bases short, with 11 bases between. Germline CDR1 is DFQATT and CDR2 is SNEGSKA (reference sequence).

The chain recombines TRBV6-5 with TRBJ2-3, with D uncertain. The CDR3 extends over 14 amino acids. Trimming left V 8 bases short and J 0 bases short, with 12 bases between. From germline, CDR1 is MNHEY and CDR2 SVGAGI. In DNA form, the CDR3 reads TGTGCCAGCTCTCCGCTAAGTAGCACAGATACGCAGTATTTT. This codes for CASSPLSSTDTQYF.

The chain is built from TRBV4-1 and TRBJ2-1, with TRBD2 matching 11 bases. Germline V gene data show CDR1 as MGHRA and CDR2 as YSYEKL. The CDR3 contains 15 residues. V trimming: 1 base; J trimming: 4 bases; junction bases outside the gene matches: 0. CDR3 in amino acids: CASSQGLAGYNEQFF. CDR3 in DNA: TGCGCCAGCAGCCAAGGACTAGCGGGGTACAATGAGCAGTTCTTC.

The rearrangement uses TRBV5-1 and TRBJ2-1, with 11 nucleotides matching TRBD2. This CDR3 contains 16 residues. In germline, CDR1 is SGHRS, CDR2 YFSETQ. V shed 0 bases, J shed 7 bases, and the junction held 6 bases outside the gene matches. The DNA for the CDR3 is TGCGCCAGCAGCTTGGCGGTAGCGGGAGGGTTAAATGAGCAGTTCTTC. Translation: CASSLAVAGGLNEQFF.

The chain links TRBV6-6 to TRBJ2-1, with TRBD1 matching 12 bases. The CDR3 sequence is 14 residues long. Per germline, CDR1 MNHNY and CDR2 SVGAGI (reference sequence). The J segment lost 7 bases and the V segment lost 6 bases, leaving 4 bases of the junction unmatched. CDR3 sequence (DNA): TGTGCCAGCAGCTCGGGACAGGGGGCAAATGAGCAGTTCTTC. Translating gives CASSSGQGANEQFF.

The chain links TRBV21-1 to TRBJ1-1; the D segment call TRBD1 is taken from the table without a DNA check. TRBV21-1 is a listed pseudogene. The CDR3 is 15 residues long. CDR3 nucleotide sequence: TGTGCCAGCAGCAGTCAGGGACACACGAACACTGAAGCTTTCTTT. This translates into CASSSQGHTNTEAFF.

The CDR3 spells CASSPKGHLGNTIYF. The CDR3 region has the DNA TGTGCCAGCTCACCGAAGGGACACCTTGGAAACACCATATATTTT. The chain is built from TRBV18 and TRBJ1-3; a weak D match, TRBD1 (6 bases). V shed 3 bases and J shed 3 bases, with 12 bases lying between them. Germline V lookup: CDR1 KGHSH, CDR2 LQKENI. CDR3 length equals 15 residues. The full variable domain, rest sourced from reference TRBV18 and TRBJ1-3, is NAGVMQNPRHLVRRRGQEARLRCSPMKGHSHVYWYRQLPEEGLKFMVYLQKENIIDESGMPKERFSAEFPKEGPSILRIQQVVRGDSAAYFCASSPKGHLGNTIYFGEGSWLTVV.

The rearrangement links TRBV7-9 to TRBJ2-3, with 10 positions matching TRBD2. Germline V gene sequence: CDR1 SEHNR, CDR2 FQNEAQ (reference sequence). The CDR3 totals 18 residues. V lost 1 base to trimming and J lost 0 bases; unmatched junction nucleotides: 7. Here the CDR3 DNA reads TGTGCCAGCAGCTTAGGGGTAACTAGCGGGGAGAGCACAGATACGCAGTATTTT. Residues: CASSLGVTSGESTDTQYF. Full variable domain (missing parts from reference TRBV7-9 and TRBJ2-3): DTGVSQNPRHKITKRGQNVTFRCDPISEHNRLYWYRQTLGQGPEFLTYFQNEAQLEKSRLLSDRFSAERPKGSFSTLEIQRTEQGDSAMYLCASSLGVTSGESTDTQYFGPGTRLTVL.